These 5 T cell receptor beta chains originate from one sample sequenced in a study of Ad26.COV2.S vaccination and SARS-CoV-2 variants. Treatment here: approximately 18 received Ad26.COV2.S at low or high dose, single or two shots; about 5 received placebo; per-sample allocation not given. The study sampled participants on day 63 after the first vaccine or placebo injection. Data came from immunoSEQ multiplex PCR; TCRdb stores just in-frame clones and leaves some out. The sample consists of 400,000 to 450,000 clones, around 91% of them appearing once. This material consisted of peripheral blood, taken in a trial of Ad26.COV2.S vaccine versus placebo. The receptors shown here come from a person aged 18-65 years who received the Ad26.COV2.S COVID-19 vaccine or a placebo.

V usage is TRBV29-1 and J usage is TRBJ2-3, with TRBD2 identical over 14 bases. The trim removed 4 bases at V and 5 bases at J, leaving 2 bases unmatched. In germline, CDR1 is SQVTM, CDR2 ANQGSEA. CDR3 size: 14 residues. DNA of the CDR3: TGCAGCGTTGGGACTAGCGGGAGGAGAGATACGCAGTATTTT. This encodes CSVGTSGRRDTQYF.

This clone was observed once. The chain uses TRBV7-2 and TRBJ2-5; D is ambiguous. CDR1 and CDR2 from the germline V gene are SGHTA and FQGNSA. V was cut by 1 base and J by 2 bases, with 8 bases left in between. The CDR3 contains 14 residues. This chain's CDR3 is CASSLVVGQETQYF. CDR3 bases: TGTGCCAGCAGCTTAGTGGTCGGACAAGAGACCCAGTACTTC. Based on the CDR3 plus reference TRBV7-2 and TRBJ2-5, the full variable domain is GAGVSQSPSNKVTEKGKDVELRCDPISGHTALYWYRQSLGQGLEFLIYFQGNSAPDKSGLPSDRFSAERTGGSVSTLTIQRTQQEDSAVYLCASSLVVGQETQYFGPGTRLLVL.

V and J are TRBV7-2 and TRBJ1-5, with TRBD1 matching over 7 bases. This CDR3 is 13 amino acids long. Germline V CDR1 and CDR2: SGHTA, FQGNSA. V was clipped by 5 bases and J by 4 bases; unmatched bases: 2. CDR3 protein: CASSRQGNQPQHF. The CDR3 region has the DNA TGTGCCAGCAGCCGACAGGGTAATCAGCCCCAGCATTTT.

The chain links TRBV11-3 to TRBJ2-1; TRBD2 is a possible D gene (6 bases). The germline V and J ends were trimmed by 1 base and 5 bases, with 21 bases remaining between them. The CDR3 consists of 18 residues. Germline-derived CDR1 and CDR2 are SGHNT and YENEEA. The CDR3 region has the DNA TGTGCCAGCAGCTTAGGCACGGGAGCCATCCCTGGGGACAATGAGCAGTTCTTC. This encodes CASSLGTGAIPGDNEQFF.

V and J are TRBV6-4 and TRBJ2-7, with a weak D call TRBD2 (6 bases). This CDR3 region has 14 residues. Germline CDR1 is MRHNA and CDR2 is SNTAGT. V shed 6 bases and J shed 6 bases, with 18 bases lying between them. The CDR3 region has the DNA TGTGCCAGCAGAGGACTAAGAGGGCGATGCGAGCAGTACTTC. It codes for CASRGLRGRCEQYF.